The 20 T cell receptor beta chains below were found in one sample sequenced in a study of shared clonotypes between healthy human individuals. Profiling relied on immunoSEQ multiplex PCR, and the TCRdb table lists in-frame clones only, not all of them. The sample includes over 850,000 clones, 78% of them seen just once. Sequenced input: memory CD4+ T cells from PBMCs. Described subset: CD45RA-negative fraction. Receptors originate from a man aged 18 to 30 in good health. Some clones in this sample may be carry-over from other donors' samples.

The chain has TRBV30 and TRBJ1-2; D gene uncertain. Trimming took off 0 bases at V and 8 bases at J, with 7 bases between the two ends. CDR1 is GTSNPN and CDR2 is SVGIG in the germline V gene (reference sequence). The CDR3 totals 11 residues. The CDR3 nucleotides are TGTGCCTGGAGTGTACTGGACGGCTACACCTTC. Protein product: CAWSVLDGYTF. Supplemented by reference TRBV30 and TRBJ1-2, the full variable domain reads SQTIHQWPATLVQPVGSPLSLECTVEGTSNPNLYWYRQAAGRGLQLLFYSVGIGQISSEVPQNLSASRPQDRQFILSSKKLLLSDSGFYLCAWSVLDGYTFGSGTRLTVV.

Worth noting for this clone: Other DNA sequences in the same sample also yield this CDR3. The chain carries TRBV2 and TRBJ2-7; D is ambiguous. The CDR3 extends over 11 amino acids. The V end was cut by 4 bases, the J end by 6 bases, with 7 bases between. From germline, CDR1 is SNHLY and CDR2 FYNNEI. The CDR3: CASSVLGEQYF. The CDR3 nucleotides read TGTGCCAGCAGTGTTCTAGGCGAGCAGTACTTC.

J is TRBJ1-2 and V is TRBV7-2; D may be TRBD1 (5 bases). Trimming stripped 4 bases from V and 8 bases from J, with 20 bases between. The CDR3 loop spans 15 amino acids. From germline, CDR1 is SGHTA and CDR2 FQGNSA. The CDR3 loop reads CASSSPGGENGGYTF. CDR3 nucleotides: TGTGCCAGCAGCTCCCCTGGGGGGGAGAACGGGGGCTACACCTTC.

In regard to this clone: One junction end does not reproduce the germline sequence, and a read error may be involved. V is TRBV7-9 and J is TRBJ2-7; 11 bases fit TRBD2. The CDR3 contains 13 residues. Germline CDR1 is SEHNR and CDR2 is FQNEAQ (reference sequence). The CDR3 loop is CASSLSLAGDWNF. CDR3 bases: TGTGCCAGCAGCTTATCACTAGCGGGAGACTGGAACTTC. Combining the CDR3 with reference TRBV7-9 and TRBJ2-7 gives the whole variable domain DTGVSQNPRHKITKRGQNVTFRCDPISEHNRLYWYRQTLGQGPEFLTYFQNEAQLEKSRLLSDRFSAERPKGSFSTLEIQRTEQGDSAMYLCASSLSLAGDWNFGPGTRLTVT.

This clone was picked up a small number of times. The chain has TRBV30 and TRBJ1-1; D is uncertain. Germline V gene data show CDR1 as GTSNPN and CDR2 as SVGIG (reference sequence). The CDR3 length is 13 residues. V lost 5 bases, J lost 0 bases, and 10 bases lay in between. CDR3: CAWGRRLNTEAFF. CDR3 sequence (DNA): TGTGCCTGGGGCAGGCGACTGAACACTGAAGCTTTCTTT.

The J gene is TRBJ1-6, the V gene TRBV6-6; no firm D call. V was clipped by 8 bases and J by 6 bases, with 5 bases between them. Germline V gene lookup returns CDR1 MNHNY and CDR2 SVGAGI (reference sequence). The CDR3 has 11 amino acids. The CDR3 sequence: CASGPNSPLHF. In DNA, the CDR3 is TGTGCCAGCGGACCTAATTCACCCCTCCACTTT.

The V gene is TRBV29-1, the J gene TRBJ1-1; unclear D gene. The CDR3 covers 13 residues. The V end lost 7 bases, the J end lost 5 bases, and 17 bases lay between the germline ends. Germline CDR1 reads SQVTM; CDR2 reads ANQGSEA. CDR3 region: CSADPQVGTEAFF. CDR3 DNA: TGCAGCGCCGACCCCCAGGTGGGGACTGAAGCTTTCTTT.

V usage is TRBV6-1 and J usage is TRBJ2-1; D unclear. Germline assignment: CDR1 MNHNS and CDR2 SASEGT. The CDR3 contains 14 residues. V dropped 2 bases and J dropped 5 bases, with 10 bases sitting between them. The CDR3 here is CASSEIGGDNEQFF. The CDR3, as DNA: TGTGCCAGCAGTGAAATTGGTGGGGACAATGAGCAGTTCTTC.

The V call is TRBV6-5, the J call TRBJ2-5, with D possibly being TRBD1 (5 bases). The CDR3 consists of 16 residues. The germline V and J ends were trimmed by 0 bases and 6 bases, with 17 bases remaining between them. CDR1 and CDR2 from the germline V gene are MNHEY and SVGAGI. CDR3 loop: CASSYSWQGWDKTQYF. CDR3 nucleotides: TGTGCCAGCAGTTACTCCTGGCAGGGCTGGGATAAGACCCAGTACTTC.

The chain is built from TRBV30 and TRBJ2-1, with unresolved D. Trimming removed 4 bases from V and 8 bases from J, with 9 bases in between. Germline lookup yields CDR1 GTSNPN and CDR2 SVGIG (reference sequence). CDR3 length: 11 amino acids. The CDR3 sequence: CAWTISHEQFF. The CDR3 nucleotides read TGTGCCTGGACTATATCCCATGAGCAGTTCTTC.

The CDR3 bases are TGTGCTAGTGGTTATGACGGCTACGAGCAGTACTTC. Translation: CASGYDGYEQYF. The V and J genes are TRBV12-5 and TRBJ2-7; D not resolved. Germline CDR1 and CDR2: LGHNT and FRNRAP. Trimming removed 4 bases from V and 3 bases from J, with 7 bases in between. The CDR3 runs 12 residues.

This clone came up a few times. V is TRBV29-1 and J is TRBJ2-1; 8 bases fit TRBD1. The CDR3 is made up of 15 amino acids. The germline V gene has CDR1 SQVTM and CDR2 ANQGSEA. Germline trimming cut 6 bases from V and 3 bases from J; bases unmatched to any gene: 10. The CDR3 spells CSVAQGQELYNEQFF. The CDR3 DNA reads as TGCAGCGTCGCACAGGGACAGGAACTCTACAATGAGCAGTTCTTC.

On this clone: The sample has other DNA sequences that encode this CDR3 too. This sequence joins TRBV28 and TRBJ1-2; no reliable D call. CDR1 and CDR2 (germline): MDHEN, SYDVKM. The CDR3 sequence is 14 residues long. Trimming stripped 2 bases from V and 0 bases from J, with 7 bases between. The chain's CDR3 is CASSLTGTNYGYTF. DNA of the CDR3: TGTGCCAGCAGTTTAACCGGGACTAACTATGGCTACACCTTC.

The CDR3 coding sequence is TGTGCCACCGCGAGAGGGCGCACAGATACGCAGTATTTT. Protein product: CATARGRTDTQYF. V is TRBV15 and J is TRBJ2-3; a weak D match, TRBD2 (5 bases). Per the germline V gene, CDR1 is LNHNV and CDR2 is YYDKDF (reference sequence). V was pared by 8 bases and J by 1 base, with 10 bases between. The CDR3 covers 13 residues.

The chain carries TRBV10-1 and TRBJ1-2; D uncertain. There are 12 residues in the CDR3. The ends were cut back, 3 bases at V and 7 bases at J, with 9 bases in the middle. CDR1 and CDR2 from the germline V gene are WNHNN and SYGVQD (reference sequence). Here the CDR3 DNA reads TGCGCCAGCAGTGATGTATTCGGTGGCTACACCTTC. This codes for CASSDVFGGYTF.

The rearrangement joins TRBV30 to TRBJ2-1; 9 nucleotides match TRBD2. Germline-derived CDR1 and CDR2 are GTSNPN and SVGIG (reference sequence). The CDR3 is 13 residues long. V gave up 0 bases and J gave up 12 bases; unmatched junction bases: 6. The DNA for the CDR3 is TGTGCCTGGAGTGTATCCAGCGGGAGGATGCAGTTCTTC. Protein product: CAWSVSSGRMQFF. Combining the CDR3 with reference TRBV30 and TRBJ2-1 gives the whole variable domain SQTIHQWPATLVQPVGSPLSLECTVEGTSNPNLYWYRQAAGRGLQLLFYSVGIGQISSEVPQNLSASRPQDRQFILSSKKLLLSDSGFYLCAWSVSSGRMQFFGPGTRLTVL.

This sequence joins TRBV27 and TRBJ1-2; D ambiguous. This CDR3 has 13 residues. The V gene's germline CDR1 is MNHEY and CDR2 SMNVEV (reference sequence). V was cut by 2 bases and J by 5 bases, with 9 bases left in between. In nucleotides, the CDR3 is TGTGCCAGCAGTTTAAACAGCCAATATGGCTACACCTTC. Residues: CASSLNSQYGYTF.

This chain uses TRBV6-1 with TRBJ2-7, with 10 bases identical to TRBD1. Germline V lookup: CDR1 MNHNS, CDR2 SASEGT. With V trimmed by 7 bases and J by 3 bases, 3 bases remained unmatched. The CDR3 spans 13 residues. The CDR3 spells CASKWTGGYEQYF. The CDR3 DNA sequence: TGTGCCAGCAAATGGACAGGGGGCTACGAGCAGTACTTC.

The chain employs TRBV5-1 and TRBJ2-5; 9 bases line up with TRBD1. The CDR3 runs 16 residues. V lost 4 bases and J lost 5; bases outside the gene matches: 12. Germline V gene sequence: CDR1 SGHRS, CDR2 YFSETQ. The CDR3 here is CASSAYSGQGGETQYF. In DNA, the CDR3 is TGCGCCAGCAGCGCTTACTCGGGACAGGGCGGGGAGACCCAGTACTTC.

CDR3 coding DNA: TGTGCCAGCAGTTTGTGGGGAGGGAGTGACATTCAGTACTTC. Encoded protein: CASSLWGGSDIQYF. The V and J genes are TRBV27 and TRBJ2-4, with 7 nucleotides matching TRBD2. Trimming removed 3 bases from V and 8 bases from J; junction bases left unmatched: 7. This CDR3 is 14 amino acids long. Germline assignment: CDR1 MNHEY and CDR2 SMNVEV (reference sequence).